Listed below are T cell receptor beta chains from one sample, sequenced in a study of blood T cells in healthy people across ages. In TCRdb, the 5' RACE reads were re-called with MiXCR into one record per CDR3 protein. The profile shows about 830,000 distinct CDR3 sequences, roughly 60% of them singletons. Sequencing was performed on blood. The origin of the receptors is a young man in good health. Both conserved end residues are part of each CDR3. The D gene is left open where the match is weak. For some rows the clone size is stated as once, few or many, or as a class when expanded; others skip it.

j_call d_call v_call clone_size cdr3_nt cdr3_aa
TRBJ2-3 - TRBV29-1 - TGCAGCGCCACAGGAGGGGGGACGCAGTATTTT CSATGGGTQYF
TRBJ1-6 - TRBV25-1 - TGTGCCAGCCGGGAAAATAATTCACCCCTCCACTTT CASRENNSPLHF
TRBJ1-2 TRBD1 TRBV5-1 - TGCGCCAGCAGCTTGGGGACAGGTTTTAACTATGGCTACACCTTC CASSLGTGFNYGYTF
TRBJ2-7 - TRBV7-8 - TGTGCCGGCAGCTTAATGGGGGGATCCTACAATGAGCAGTACTTC CAGSLMGGSYNEQYF
TRBJ2-7 - TRBV29-1 few TGCAGCGTTAGAGGCTACACCTACGAGCAGTACTTC CSVRGYTYEQYF
TRBJ2-6 - TRBV3-1 - TGTGCCAGCAGCCAAGTACGGGTGGCCCCTGGGGCCAACGTCCTGACTTTC CASSQVRVAPGANVLTF
TRBJ2-5 - TRBV29-1 - TGCAGCGTTGACGGGCTAGCTGTGACCTACAATGAGCAGTACTTC CSVDGLAVTYNEQYF
TRBJ2-5 TRBD2 TRBV4-2 - TGTGCCAGCAGCCCCTTGACTAGCGGGGTCAAAGAGACCCAGTACTTC CASSPLTSGVKETQYF
TRBJ2-5 TRBD1 TRBV6-5 - TGTGCCAGCAGTCCAAGGACAGGGACGGAGACCCAGTACTTC CASSPRTGTETQYF
TRBJ2-7 - TRBV14 - TGTGCCAGCAGCCAAGCTGCATGGCTATACGAGCAGTACTTC CASSQAAWLYEQYF